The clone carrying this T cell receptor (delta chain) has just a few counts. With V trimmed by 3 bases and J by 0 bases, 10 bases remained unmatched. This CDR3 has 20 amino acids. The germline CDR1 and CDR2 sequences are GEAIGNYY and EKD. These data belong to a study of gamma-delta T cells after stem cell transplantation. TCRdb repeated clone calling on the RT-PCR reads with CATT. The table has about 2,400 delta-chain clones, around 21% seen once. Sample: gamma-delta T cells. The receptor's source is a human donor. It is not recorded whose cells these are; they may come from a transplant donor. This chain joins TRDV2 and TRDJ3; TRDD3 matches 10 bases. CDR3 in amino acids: CACDPLGDMTHSWDTRQMFF. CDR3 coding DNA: TGTGCCTGTGACCCGCTGGGGGATATGACCCACTCCTGGGACACCCGACAGATGTTTTTC.